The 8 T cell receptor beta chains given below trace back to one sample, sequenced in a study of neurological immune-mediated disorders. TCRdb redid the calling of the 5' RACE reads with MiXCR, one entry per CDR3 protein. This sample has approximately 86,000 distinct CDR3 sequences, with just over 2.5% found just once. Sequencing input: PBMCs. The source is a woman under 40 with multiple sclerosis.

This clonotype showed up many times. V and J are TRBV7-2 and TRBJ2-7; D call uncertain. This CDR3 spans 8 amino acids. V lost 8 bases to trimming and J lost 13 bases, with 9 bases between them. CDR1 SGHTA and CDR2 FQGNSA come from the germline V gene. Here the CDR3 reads CASSGFYF. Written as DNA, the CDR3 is TGTGCCAGCTCCGGGTTCTACTTC.

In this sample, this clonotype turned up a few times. The CDR3 loop is CASSLGWDPLEETNEKLFF. The CDR3 DNA follows: TGTGCCAGCAGTTTGGGGTGGGACCCGCTAGAGGAAACTAATGAAAAACTGTTTTTT. The chain couples TRBV12-3 or TRBV12-4 to TRBJ1-4, with D maybe TRBD1 (5 bases). This CDR3 is built from 19 residues. The V gene lost 3 bases and the J gene lost 1 base, with 21 bases spanning the gap.

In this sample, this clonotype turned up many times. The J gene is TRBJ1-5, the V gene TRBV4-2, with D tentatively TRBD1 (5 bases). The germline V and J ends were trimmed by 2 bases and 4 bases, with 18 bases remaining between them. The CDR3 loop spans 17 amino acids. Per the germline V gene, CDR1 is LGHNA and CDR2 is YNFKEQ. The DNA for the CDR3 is TGTGCCAGCAGCCAACTTATTGCGCAGGGTGGAAATCAGCCCCAGCATTTT. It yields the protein CASSQLIAQGGNQPQHF.

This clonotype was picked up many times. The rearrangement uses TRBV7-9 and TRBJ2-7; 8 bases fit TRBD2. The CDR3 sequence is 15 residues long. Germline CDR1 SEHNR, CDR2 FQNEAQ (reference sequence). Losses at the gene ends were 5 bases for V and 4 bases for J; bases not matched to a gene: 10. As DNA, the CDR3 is TGTGCCAGCAGCCCGAGAGCGGGAGACGGGTACGAGCAGTACTTC. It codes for CASSPRAGDGYEQYF.

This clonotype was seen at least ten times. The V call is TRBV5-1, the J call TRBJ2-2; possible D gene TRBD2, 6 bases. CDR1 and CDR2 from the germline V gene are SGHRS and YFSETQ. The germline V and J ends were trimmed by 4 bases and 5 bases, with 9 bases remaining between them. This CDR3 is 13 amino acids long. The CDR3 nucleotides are TGCGCCAGCAGCCCCGGAGGGACCGGGGAGCTGTTTTTT. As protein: CASSPGGTGELFF.

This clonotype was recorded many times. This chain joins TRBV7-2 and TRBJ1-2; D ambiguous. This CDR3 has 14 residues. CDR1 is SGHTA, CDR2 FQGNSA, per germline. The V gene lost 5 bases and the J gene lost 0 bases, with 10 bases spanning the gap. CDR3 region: CASSIGPANYGYTF. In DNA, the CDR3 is TGTGCCAGCAGCATCGGGCCCGCTAACTATGGCTACACCTTC.

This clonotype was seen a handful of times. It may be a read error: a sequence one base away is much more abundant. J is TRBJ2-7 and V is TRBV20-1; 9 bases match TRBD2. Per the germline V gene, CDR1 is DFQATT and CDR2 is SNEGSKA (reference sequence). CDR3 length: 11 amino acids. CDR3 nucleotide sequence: TGCAGCGCGACTAGCGGCTACGAGCAGTACGTC. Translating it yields CSATSGYEQYV.

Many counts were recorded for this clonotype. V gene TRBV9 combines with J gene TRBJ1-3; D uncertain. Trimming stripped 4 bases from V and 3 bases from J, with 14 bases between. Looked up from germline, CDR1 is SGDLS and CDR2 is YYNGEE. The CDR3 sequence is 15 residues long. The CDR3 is CASSPRNSVGNTIYF. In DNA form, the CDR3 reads TGTGCCAGCAGCCCCCGCAACAGCGTTGGAAACACCATATATTTT.